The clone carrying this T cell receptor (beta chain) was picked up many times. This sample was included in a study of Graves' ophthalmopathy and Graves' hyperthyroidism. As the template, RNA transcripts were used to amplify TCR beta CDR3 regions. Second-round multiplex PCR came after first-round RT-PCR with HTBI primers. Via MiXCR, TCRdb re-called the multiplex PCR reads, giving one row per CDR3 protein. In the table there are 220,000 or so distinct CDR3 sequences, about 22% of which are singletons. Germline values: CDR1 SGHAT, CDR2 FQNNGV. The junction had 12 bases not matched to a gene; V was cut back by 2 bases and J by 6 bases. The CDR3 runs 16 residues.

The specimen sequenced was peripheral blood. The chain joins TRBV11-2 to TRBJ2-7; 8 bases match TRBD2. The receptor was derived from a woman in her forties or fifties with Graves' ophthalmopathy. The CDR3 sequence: CASSLYSTGGLGEQYF. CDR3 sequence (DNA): TGTGCCAGCAGCTTATATTCAACGGGAGGGCTCGGCGAGCAGTACTTC.